What follows are 20 T cell receptor beta chains derived from one specimen sequenced in a study of T-cell memory formation after mild COVID-19. MiXCR was run by TCRdb on the 5' RACE reads, yielding one entry per CDR3 protein. The sample lists about 560,000 distinct CDR3 sequences, about 20% occurring once. Sequences were obtained from PBMCs or a T cell subset sorted from them (not recorded which). The origin of the receptors is an adult woman who had mild COVID-19 (a few samples of this study predate the infection). Cell type and time point are not known.

This clonotype appeared a few times. The J gene is TRBJ1-1, the V gene TRBV2; TRBD1 is a possible D gene (5 bases). Germline CDR1 and CDR2: SNHLY and FYNNEI. The CDR3 consists of 14 residues. Trimming stripped 3 bases from V and 11 bases from J, with 19 bases between. The chain's CDR3 is CASSELLSHRGAFF. DNA for the CDR3: TGTGCCAGCAGTGAGCTCCTCAGTCACCGGGGGGCTTTCTTT.

This clonotype was seen more than once but under ten times. The rearrangement links TRBV5-6 to TRBJ2-1, with a tentative D call TRBD2 (6 bases). The germline V and J ends were trimmed by 4 bases and 9 bases, with 17 bases remaining between them. From germline, CDR1 is SGHDT and CDR2 YYEEEE. The CDR3 totals 14 residues. The CDR3 coding sequence is TGTGCCAGCAGCCCGGGACTGCCGATCCCTGAGCAGTTCTTC. Amino acids: CASSPGLPIPEQFF. Looking up the rest from reference TRBV5-6 and TRBJ2-1 gives the full variable domain: DAGVTQSPTHLIKTRGQQVTLRCSPKSGHDTVSWYQQALGQGPQFIFQYYEEEERQRGNFPDRFSGHQFPNYSSELNVNALLLGDSALYLCASSPGLPIPEQFFGPGTRLTVL.

There are a few counts of this clonotype. This rearrangement joins TRBV3-1 to TRBJ2-2; D is perhaps TRBD1 (6 bases). Trimming removed 7 bases from V and 5 bases from J, with 14 bases in between. CDR3 length: 14 residues. The germline gives CDR1 LGHDT, CDR2 YNNKEL (reference sequence). The DNA of the CDR3 is TGTGCCAGCATGGCCCAGGGGACAACCGGGGAGCTGTTTTTT. Encoded protein: CASMAQGTTGELFF. The whole variable domain, remainder taken from reference TRBV3-1 and TRBJ2-2, is DTAVSQTPKYLVTQMGNDKSIKCEQNLGHDTMYWYKQDSKKFLKIMFSYNNKELIINETVPNRFSPKSPDKAHLNLHINSLELGDSAVYFCASMAQGTTGELFFGEGSRLTVL.

The chain combines TRBV6-5 with TRBJ2-3, with 9 bases that match TRBD2. There are 14 residues in the CDR3. In germline, CDR1 is MNHEY, CDR2 SVGAGI. After removal of 6 bases from V and 5 bases from J, the junction contained 6 bases not matched to a gene. The DNA for the CDR3 is TGTGCCAGCAGCAGACTAGCGGCCGGAGATACGCAGTATTTT. It translates to CASSRLAAGDTQYF.

The rearrangement joins TRBV12-3 or TRBV12-4 to TRBJ2-6; D remains unclear. Between the trimmed V and J ends, which lost 8 bases and 1 base, there was a span of 6 bases. CDR3 length equals 13 residues. The CDR3 region is CASQGSGANVLTF. CDR3 bases: TGTGCCAGCCAAGGGTCTGGGGCCAACGTCCTGACTTTC.

CDR3 in amino acids: CSARETGGTGELFF. The CDR3 DNA is TGCAGTGCTAGAGAAACAGGGGGCACCGGGGAGCTGTTTTTT. The J gene is TRBJ2-2, the V gene TRBV20-1; 8 bases map to TRBD1. With 0 bases clipped from V and 4 bases from J, the junction kept 1 base outside the gene matches. This CDR3 contains 14 residues. The germline gives CDR1 DFQATT, CDR2 SNEGSKA (reference sequence).

This chain links TRBV5-1 with TRBJ2-5, with TRBD1 matching over 7 bases. The germline V gene has CDR1 SGHRS and CDR2 YFSETQ. The V segment lost 0 bases and the J segment 7 bases; nucleotides outside the gene matches: 12. The CDR3 has 16 amino acids. The CDR3 protein is CASSLGDRPPLGTQYF. As DNA, the CDR3 is TGCGCCAGCAGCTTGGGGGACAGACCTCCTCTGGGGACCCAGTACTTC.

This sequence joins TRBV2 and TRBJ2-5; 11 positions match TRBD2. The CDR3 is made up of 15 amino acids. The germline gives CDR1 SNHLY, CDR2 FYNNEI. V shed 7 bases and J 5 bases; nucleotides not matched to a gene: 9. CDR3 in amino acids: CASTRLAGSRETQYF. For the CDR3, the DNA is TGTGCCAGCACCAGACTAGCGGGGTCTCGGGAGACCCAGTACTTC.

This clonotype appeared a few times. The chain carries TRBV10-3 and TRBJ1-2; no reliable D call. Trimming removed 4 bases at V and 4 bases at J, with 7 bases between. The CDR3 covers 12 residues. Germline CDR1 and CDR2: ENHRY and SYGVKD. In DNA, the CDR3 is TGTGCCATCAGTGCGACCGGCTATGGCTACACCTTC. Translated, it gives CAISATGYGYTF.

The chain couples TRBV27 to TRBJ2-1, with 7 positions matching TRBD2. The V gene end was trimmed by 5 bases and the J gene end by 8 bases; junction bases not matched to a gene: 6. The germline V gene encodes CDR1 MNHEY and CDR2 SMNVEV (reference sequence). This CDR3 comprises 13 residues. The CDR3 is CASSPRLAHEQFF. The CDR3 DNA reads as TGTGCCAGCAGTCCCCGACTAGCCCATGAGCAGTTCTTC.

This chain connects TRBV15 to TRBJ1-2, with D possibly TRBD1 on 5 matching bases. The CDR3 loop spans 15 amino acids. Trimming pared 5 bases from V and 5 bases from J, leaving 18 bases between. CDR1 is LNHNV and CDR2 is YYDKDF in the germline V gene (reference sequence). The CDR3 nucleotides read TGTGCCACCAGCTTAGGGGTTATGGAAATGTATGGCTACACCTTC. Translated: CATSLGVMEMYGYTF.

The rearrangement uses TRBV5-6 and TRBJ2-5, with a weak D call TRBD2 (7 bases). The CDR3 spans 17 residues. Trimming stripped 4 bases from V and 2 bases from J, with 21 bases between. CDR1 is SGHDT, CDR2 YYEEEE, per germline. DNA for the CDR3: TGTGCCAGCAGCCCCCTGAGGGGGAGGGGAATGCAAGAGACCCAGTACTTC. Translating gives CASSPLRGRGMQETQYF.

The genes are TRBV6-6 and TRBJ1-1; 8 bases align to TRBD1. This CDR3 contains 13 residues. Germline V CDR1 and CDR2: MNHNY, SVGAGI (reference sequence). V gave up 2 bases and J gave up 5 bases; unmatched junction bases: 1. The CDR3 DNA sequence: TGTGCCAGCAGTTACCGGACAGGGACTGAAGCTTTCTTT. It specifies CASSYRTGTEAFF.

The chain carries TRBV30 and TRBJ2-2, with TRBD2 as a possible D gene (5 bases). V was shortened by 3 bases and J by 7 bases, with 6 bases between the two germline ends. This CDR3 is 11 amino acids long. CDR1 and CDR2 (germline): GTSNPN, SVGIG (reference sequence). The CDR3 loop is CAWSGGGELFF. The DNA of the CDR3 is TGTGCCTGGAGCGGAGGCGGGGAGCTGTTTTTT.

This sequence joins TRBV6-5 and TRBJ1-2, with D possibly matching TRBD1 (6 bases). Germline CDR1 is MNHEY and CDR2 is SVGAGI. V was trimmed by 5 bases and J by 4 bases, leaving 35 bases between them. CDR3 length equals 21 residues. The CDR3 reads CASSLSLSRLDLGAIRYGYTF. CDR3 nucleotides: TGTGCCAGCAGTCTCAGTCTCTCCCGTTTGGACCTGGGGGCTATTCGCTATGGCTACACCTTC.

This chain links TRBV6-5 with TRBJ2-1, with a possible D match to TRBD2 (6 bases). The CDR3 is 12 amino acids. Trimming removed 7 bases from V and 9 bases from J, with 13 bases in between. CDR1 and CDR2 from the germline V gene are MNHEY and SVGAGI. CDR3 in amino acids: CASISLGGEQFF. CDR3 coding DNA: TGTGCCAGCATCAGCCTCGGGGGTGAGCAGTTCTTC.

The V and J genes are TRBV7-2 and TRBJ2-3; the match to TRBD2 covers 9 bases. CDR3 length: 16 amino acids. The germline V gene encodes CDR1 SGHTA and CDR2 FQGNSA. Trimming took 1 base from V and 4 from J; bases not matched to a gene: 6. CDR3 coding DNA: TGTGCCAGCAGCTTAGGCCCGGGACTAGCACCAGATACGCAGTATTTT. Translating it yields CASSLGPGLAPDTQYF.

This clonotype was seen many times. The chain's CDR3 is CASSLRTSGDTDTQYF. The CDR3 DNA reads TGCGCCAGCAGCCTTCGGACTAGCGGAGACACAGATACGCAGTATTTT. This rearrangement joins TRBV5-1 to TRBJ2-3; 10 nucleotides line up with TRBD2. Losses at the gene ends were 4 bases for V and 2 bases for J; bases not matched to a gene: 7. CDR1 and CDR2 (germline): SGHRS, YFSETQ. The CDR3 has 16 residues. The full variable domain, rest sourced from reference TRBV5-1 and TRBJ2-3, is KAGVTQTPRYLIKTRGQQVTLSCSPISGHRSVSWYQQTPGQGLQFLFEYFSETQRNKGNFPGRFSGRQFSNSRSEMNVSTLELGDSALYLCASSLRTSGDTDTQYFGPGTRLTVL.

The chain employs TRBV9 and TRBJ2-7, with TRBD2 identical over 13 bases. Germline loops: CDR1 SGDLS, CDR2 YYNGEE. The CDR3 runs to 17 residues. The ends lost 2 bases at V and 5 bases at J; junction bases unmatched: 10. Here the CDR3 DNA reads TGTGCCAGCAGCGTCACTCCGGGACTAGCGGGGTTCGACGAGCAGTACTTC. This sequence encodes CASSVTPGLAGFDEQYF.

This chain uses TRBV7-6 with TRBJ2-7; D perhaps matches TRBD2 (6 bases). CDR1 and CDR2 from the germline V gene are SGHVS and FNYEAQ. This CDR3 is built from 17 residues. Trimming stripped 6 bases from V and 3 bases from J, with 24 bases between. CDR3 protein: CASRILRRTKGFYEQYF. The DNA of the CDR3 is TGTGCCAGCAGGATATTGCGCCGGACTAAGGGCTTCTACGAGCAGTACTTC.